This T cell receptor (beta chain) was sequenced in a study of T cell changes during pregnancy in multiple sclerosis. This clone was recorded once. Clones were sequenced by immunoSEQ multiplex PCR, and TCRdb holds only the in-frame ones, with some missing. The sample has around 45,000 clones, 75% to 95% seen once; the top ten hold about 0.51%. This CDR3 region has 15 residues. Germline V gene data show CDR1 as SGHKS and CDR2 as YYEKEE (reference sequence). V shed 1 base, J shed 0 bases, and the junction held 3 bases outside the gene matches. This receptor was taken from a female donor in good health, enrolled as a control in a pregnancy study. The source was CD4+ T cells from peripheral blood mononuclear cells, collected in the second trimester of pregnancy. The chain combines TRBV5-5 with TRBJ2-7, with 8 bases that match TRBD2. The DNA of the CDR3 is TGTGCCAGCAGCTTGTTGCGGGAGGTCTCCTACGAGCAGTACTTC. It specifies CASSLLREVSYEQYF. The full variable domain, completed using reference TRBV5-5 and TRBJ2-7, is DAGVTQSPTHLIKTRGQQVTLRCSPISGHKSVSWYQQVLGQGPQFIFQYYEKEERGRGNFPDRFSARQFPNYSSELNVNALLLGDSALYLCASSLLREVSYEQYFGPGTRLTVT.